The 27 T cell receptor beta chains below come from one sample, sequenced in a study of PD-1 blockade in classical Hodgkin lymphoma. Profiled with immunoSEQ multiplex PCR; TCRdb holds only in-frame clones, not every one. The sample yields more than 4,500 clones, about 60% seen once. Autologous stem cell transplantation was followed by relapse in every patient, and brentuximab vedotin exposure varied. Sequenced here: peripheral blood mononuclear cells (PBMCs), sampled at baseline. The receptors stem from a human donor with classical Hodgkin lymphoma.

The rearrangement uses TRBV27 and TRBJ2-7, with 9 bases fitting TRBD1. Per germline, CDR1 MNHEY and CDR2 SMNVEV (reference sequence). This CDR3 contains 18 residues. V lost 7 bases to trimming and J lost 1 base; unmatched junction nucleotides: 17. CDR3 residues: CASKPGQGGREFSYEQYF. CDR3 coding DNA: TGTGCCAGCAAACCGGGACAGGGTGGAAGAGAGTTTTCCTACGAGCAGTACTTC.

This chain uses TRBV2 with TRBJ2-3, with unresolved D. V gave up 0 bases and J gave up 6 bases, with 10 bases separating them. The CDR3 is made up of 14 amino acids. Germline-derived CDR1 and CDR2 are SNHLY and FYNNEI. The CDR3 region is CASSEAVSLDTQYF. The CDR3 bases are TGTGCCAGCAGTGAAGCCGTTAGCCTGGATACGCAGTATTTT. The complete variable domain, with remaining parts taken from reference TRBV2 and TRBJ2-3, reads EPEVTQTPSHQVTQMGQEVILRCVPISNHLYFYWYRQILGQKVEFLVSFYNNEISEKSEIFDDQFSVERPDGSNFTLKIRSTKLEDSAMYFCASSEAVSLDTQYFGPGTRLTVL.

This clone is termed large (0.1 to 1%). The chain carries TRBV29-1 and TRBJ2-7; 10 positions match TRBD2. V lost 5 bases and J lost 4; bases outside the gene matches: 17. In germline, CDR1 is SQVTM, CDR2 ANQGSEA. The CDR3 contains 17 residues. As DNA, the CDR3 is TGCAGCGTTAACGTCGTGTCAGTGTCTAGCGGGAGATACGAGCAGTACTTC. Residues: CSVNVVSVSSGRYEQYF.

V gene TRBV6-4 combines with J gene TRBJ2-4; D is unresolved. From germline, CDR1 is MRHNA and CDR2 SNTAGT. V lost 4 bases and J 9 bases, leaving 10 bases between the germline ends. The CDR3 extends over 12 amino acids. The CDR3 DNA reads TGTGCCAGCAGTGTCCAGGTTAGCATTCAGTACTTC. The encoded protein is CASSVQVSIQYF.

The chain carries TRBV30 and TRBJ2-3; TRBD2 agrees at 8 bases. The CDR3 is 15 residues long. Germline CDR1 GTSNPN, CDR2 SVGIG (reference sequence). J lost 6 bases, V lost 2 bases, and 10 bases had no gene match. For the CDR3, the DNA is TGTGCCTGGAGTAGGGTAGCGGGAAGTGGGGATACGCAGTATTTT. This encodes CAWSRVAGSGDTQYF.

This clone was seen a handful of times. The rearrangement links TRBV7-9 to TRBJ2-5; 9 bases fit TRBD2. V lost 4 bases, J lost 3 bases, and 12 bases stayed unmatched. This CDR3 spans 17 amino acids. Germline assignment: CDR1 SEHNR and CDR2 FQNEAQ (reference sequence). CDR3 residues: CASSSLVESSGKETQYF. The CDR3 region has the DNA TGTGCCAGCAGCTCCCTAGTCGAGTCTAGCGGGAAAGAGACCCAGTACTTC.

V is TRBV2 and J is TRBJ1-6, with 9 bases lining up with TRBD1. This CDR3 has 15 residues. The germline CDR1 and CDR2 sequences are SNHLY and FYNNEI. With V trimmed by 2 bases and J by 10 bases, 6 bases remained unmatched. The CDR3 protein is CASSETQGALSPLHF. CDR3 bases: TGTGCCAGCAGTGAAACACAGGGGGCATTGTCACCCCTCCACTTT.

The chain uses TRBV2 and TRBJ2-7; 8 nucleotides align to TRBD2. Trimming cost V 5 bases and J 5 bases; bases outside gene matches: 20. Germline CDR1 reads SNHLY; CDR2 reads FYNNEI. This CDR3 region has 18 residues. The CDR3 DNA follows: TGTGCCAGCAGTCCTACCCTCGGGGGGGGGCGCAAAGGCCACGAGCAGTACTTC. Translating it yields CASSPTLGGGRKGHEQYF. The whole variable domain, remainder taken from reference TRBV2 and TRBJ2-7, is EPEVTQTPSHQVTQMGQEVILRCVPISNHLYFYWYRQILGQKVEFLVSFYNNEISEKSEIFDDQFSVERPDGSNFTLKIRSTKLEDSAMYFCASSPTLGGGRKGHEQYFGPGTRLTVT.

This chain uses TRBV28 with TRBJ1-2; 7 nucleotides agree with TRBD1. The CDR3 sequence is 14 residues long. Germline values: CDR1 MDHEN, CDR2 SYDVKM. The trim removed 6 bases at V and 0 bases at J, leaving 4 bases unmatched. CDR3 coding DNA: TGTGCCAGCAGGTGGGGACAGACTAACTATGGCTACACCTTC. As protein: CASRWGQTNYGYTF.

The V and J genes are TRBV5-1 and TRBJ2-1; maybe TRBD2 (6 bases). Germline V gene lookup returns CDR1 SGHRS and CDR2 YFSETQ. CDR3 length: 12 amino acids. V lost 2 bases and J lost 8, with 8 bases in between. CDR3 amino acids: CASSLGGDEQFF. In nucleotides, the CDR3 is TGCGCCAGCAGCTTAGGAGGGGATGAGCAGTTCTTC.

The table lists this clone with a few counts. CDR3 sequence reads: CSVGFGDGNEQFF. CDR3 nucleotide sequence: TGCAGCGTTGGGTTCGGGGATGGGAATGAGCAGTTCTTC. The chain couples TRBV29-1 to TRBJ2-1; D is possibly TRBD2 (5 bases). V lost 4 bases to trimming and J lost 7 bases, with 14 bases between them. The germline gives CDR1 SQVTM, CDR2 ANQGSEA. The CDR3 extends over 13 amino acids.

This clone has a handful of counts. The chain recombines TRBV9 with TRBJ2-5; 14 nucleotides agree with TRBD2. The CDR3 extends over 18 amino acids. The V segment lost 0 bases and the J segment 3 bases; nucleotides outside the gene matches: 7. Per germline, CDR1 SGDLS and CDR2 YYNGEE. CDR3 loop: CASSVGLAGGPVEETQYF. The CDR3 region has the DNA TGTGCCAGCAGCGTAGGACTAGCGGGAGGGCCTGTGGAAGAGACCCAGTACTTC. Filled out from reference TRBV9 and TRBJ2-5, the complete variable domain reads DSGVTQTPKHLITATGQRVTLRCSPRSGDLSVYWYQQSLDQGLQFLIQYYNGEERAKGNILERFSAQQFPDLHSELNLSSLELGDSALYFCASSVGLAGGPVEETQYFGPGTRLLVL.

This rearrangement joins TRBV2 to TRBJ2-7; D call uncertain. This CDR3 is built from 11 residues. Germline lookup yields CDR1 SNHLY and CDR2 FYNNEI. Deletions cut 1 base from V and 6 bases from J, with 4 bases between. The CDR3: CASSEVSEQYF. Here the CDR3 DNA reads TGTGCCAGCAGTGAAGTGAGCGAGCAGTACTTC.

This clone was recorded a few times. The chain joins TRBV7-2 to TRBJ1-2, with 11 bases aligning to TRBD1. The trim removed 5 bases at V and 8 bases at J, leaving 1 base unmatched. CDR3 length equals 12 residues. Germline CDR1 and CDR2: SGHTA and FQGNSA. CDR3 amino acids: CASSRDRGGYTF. The CDR3 coding sequence is TGTGCCAGCAGCCGGGACAGGGGGGGCTACACCTTC. Looking up the rest from reference TRBV7-2 and TRBJ1-2 gives the full variable domain: GAGVSQSPSNKVTEKGKDVELRCDPISGHTALYWYRQSLGQGLEFLIYFQGNSAPDKSGLPSDRFSAERTGGSVSTLTIQRTQQEDSAVYLCASSRDRGGYTFGSGTRLTVV.

In this sample, this clone turned up a few times. The genes are TRBV5-1 and TRBJ2-3; maybe TRBD2 (7 bases). The CDR3 is made up of 16 amino acids. Germline V gene lookup returns CDR1 SGHRS and CDR2 YFSETQ. Between the trimmed V and J ends, which lost 4 bases and 4 bases, there was a span of 19 bases. The CDR3 DNA sequence: TGCGCCAGCAGCGGGACCGCGCGCGGGGGCGCAGATACGCAGTATTTT. Translating it yields CASSGTARGGADTQYF.

V and J are TRBV15 and TRBJ2-5, with D perhaps TRBD2 (5 bases). V shed 0 bases and J shed 2 bases, with 10 bases lying between them. This CDR3 has 15 residues. Germline-derived CDR1 and CDR2 are LNHNV and YYDKDF (reference sequence). The CDR3 spells CATSREGRAQETQYF. The DNA for the CDR3 is TGTGCCACCAGCAGAGAGGGGAGAGCGCAAGAGACCCAGTACTTC.

The chain is built from TRBV6-1 and TRBJ1-1; 8 bases align to TRBD1. The V gene's germline CDR1 is MNHNS and CDR2 SASEGT. The CDR3 runs 14 residues. With V trimmed by 4 bases and J by 4 bases, 5 bases remained unmatched. CDR3 protein: CASSARQGSTEAFF. The CDR3 DNA reads as TGTGCCAGCAGTGCCAGACAGGGGAGCACTGAAGCTTTCTTT.

CDR3 nucleotide sequence: TGTGCCACCAGCTTGGGAGACTACGAGCAGTACTTC. Residues: CATSLGDYEQYF. This chain links TRBV15 with TRBJ2-7; D possibly corresponds to TRBD2 (5 bases). This CDR3 contains 12 residues. Trimming pared 5 bases from V and 3 bases from J, leaving 8 bases between. Germline V CDR1 and CDR2: LNHNV, YYDKDF (reference sequence).

The chain combines TRBV15 with TRBJ1-2; a possible D gene is TRBD1 (5 bases). V lost 0 bases and J 4 bases, leaving 12 bases between the germline ends. Germline V gives CDR1 LNHNV, CDR2 YYDKDF (reference sequence). The CDR3 contains 15 residues. The CDR3: CATSRDAWTLYGYTF. The CDR3 region has the DNA TGTGCCACCAGCAGAGACGCATGGACACTCTATGGCTACACCTTC.

The sample holds one count of this clone. The rearrangement uses TRBV9 and TRBJ2-2; D uncertain. Between the trimmed V and J ends, which lost 4 bases and 4 bases, there was a span of 8 bases. Germline CDR1 reads SGDLS; CDR2 reads YYNGEE. The CDR3 is 13 residues long. CDR3 protein: CASSLDLTGELFF. In DNA form, the CDR3 reads TGTGCCAGCAGCCTCGACCTCACCGGGGAGCTGTTTTTT.

The table lists this clone with a count of one. The genes are TRBV5-5 and TRBJ1-5, with D hard to call. The CDR3 sequence is 16 residues long. Trimming shortened V by 3 bases and J by 0 bases, and 13 bases separated the two germline ends. Germline V gene sequence: CDR1 SGHKS, CDR2 YYEKEE (reference sequence). CDR3 sequence: CASSSTASYSNQPQHF. The CDR3 nucleotides read TGTGCCAGCAGCTCCACTGCGAGCTATAGCAATCAGCCCCAGCATTTT.

The gene calls are TRBV6-4 and TRBJ1-1; a possible D gene is TRBD1 (5 bases). V shed 6 bases and J shed 1 base, with 12 bases lying between them. The CDR3 length is 14 residues. CDR1 is MRHNA and CDR2 is SNTAGT in the germline V gene. CDR3 in amino acids: CASSAGPGNTEAFF. The DNA of the CDR3 is TGTGCCAGCAGCGCGGGACCGGGGAACACTGAAGCTTTCTTT.

The chain has TRBV6-1 and TRBJ2-3; possible D gene TRBD2, 6 bases. Trimming stripped 10 bases from V and 0 bases from J, with 14 bases between. From germline, CDR1 is MNHNS and CDR2 SASEGT. The CDR3 is made up of 14 amino acids. CDR3 in amino acids: CAIRYGTSTDTQYF. Written as DNA, the CDR3 is TGTGCCATCAGGTACGGGACTAGCACAGATACGCAGTATTTT.

The V and J genes are TRBV6-1 and TRBJ2-5; D is perhaps TRBD1 (5 bases). This CDR3 is built from 14 residues. With 4 bases removed from V and 5 bases from J, the gap between germline ends came to 14 bases. Germline V lookup: CDR1 MNHNS, CDR2 SASEGT. The CDR3 protein is CASSVVGLVETQYF. The DNA for the CDR3 is TGTGCCAGCAGTGTAGTGGGGCTAGTGGAGACCCAGTACTTC.

J is TRBJ1-1 and V is TRBV4-1, with TRBD1 identical over 8 bases. Germline trimming cut 1 base from V and 4 bases from J; bases unmatched to any gene: 14. The CDR3 loop spans 18 amino acids. In germline, CDR1 is MGHRA, CDR2 YSYEKL. CDR3 nucleotide sequence: TGCGCCAGCAGCCAAGGGGACAGGCTAATGTCTAGGCGCACTGAAGCTTTCTTT. It codes for CASSQGDRLMSRRTEAFF.

CDR3 protein: CASSVDGYSNQPQHF. The CDR3 DNA reads as TGTGCCAGCAGCGTAGATGGTTATAGCAATCAGCCCCAGCATTTT. The V and J genes are TRBV9 and TRBJ1-5, with D uncertain. The length of the CDR3 is 15 residues. V was pared by 0 bases and J by 0 bases, with 7 bases between. The germline V gene encodes CDR1 SGDLS and CDR2 YYNGEE.

This clone was picked up one time. The genes are TRBV6-5 and TRBJ1-1; no clear D gene. V was shortened by 2 bases and J by 9 bases, with 13 bases between the two germline ends. Per germline, CDR1 MNHEY and CDR2 SVGAGI. The CDR3 spans 13 residues. CDR3 loop: CASSYVSSQQAFF. In nucleotides, the CDR3 is TGTGCCAGCAGTTACGTCTCTTCACAGCAAGCTTTCTTT.